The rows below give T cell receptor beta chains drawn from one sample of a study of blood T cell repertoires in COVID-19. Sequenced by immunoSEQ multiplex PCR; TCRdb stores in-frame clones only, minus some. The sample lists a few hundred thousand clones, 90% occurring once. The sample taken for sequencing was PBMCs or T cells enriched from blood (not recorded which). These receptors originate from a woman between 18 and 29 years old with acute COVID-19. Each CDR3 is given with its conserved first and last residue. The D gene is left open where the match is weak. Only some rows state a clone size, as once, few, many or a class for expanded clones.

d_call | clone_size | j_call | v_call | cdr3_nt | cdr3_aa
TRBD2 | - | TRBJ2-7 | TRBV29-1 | TGCAGCGTTTCGATGGGTCCGGAGGTGAGCGGGAGCTTATCCTCCTACGAGCAGTACTTC | CSVSMGPEVSGSLSSYEQYF
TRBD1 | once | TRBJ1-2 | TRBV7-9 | TGTGCCAGCAGCTCCTCCCACGCGGACAGGGCAGGATATGGCTACACCTTC | CASSSSHADRAGYGYTF
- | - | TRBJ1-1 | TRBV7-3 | TGTGCCAGCAGCTTAAATCCCACAGGGCACACTGAAGCTTTCTTT | CASSLNPTGHTEAFF
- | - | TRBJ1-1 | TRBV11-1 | TGTGCCAGCAGCTTTTCGGGGATCACTGAAGCTTTCTTT | CASSFSGITEAFF
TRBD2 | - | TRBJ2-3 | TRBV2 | TGTGCCACCCTGGGGAGCGGGAGATGGGATACGCAGTATTTT | CATLGSGRWDTQYF
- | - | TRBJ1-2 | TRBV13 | TGTGCCAGCAGCTTAGGCCTCGCAGACACTAACTATGGCTACACCTTC | CASSLGLADTNYGYTF
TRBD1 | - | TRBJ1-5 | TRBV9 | TGTGCCAGCAGCGCGGGACAGGGAGGACAGCCCCAGCATTTT | CASSAGQGGQPQHF
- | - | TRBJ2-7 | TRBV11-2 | TGTGCCAGCAGCCCGGGAAACGGCTTCTACGAGCAGTACTTC | CASSPGNGFYEQYF
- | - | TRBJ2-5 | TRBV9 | TGTGCCAGCAGCGTAGCCACGGCCGGGGAGACCCAGTACTTC | CASSVATAGETQYF
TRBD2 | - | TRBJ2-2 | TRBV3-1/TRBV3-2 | TGTGCCAGCAGCCAAGGTCCACTAGCGGGAGTTAGCGGGGAGCTGTTTTTT | CASSQGPLAGVSGELFF
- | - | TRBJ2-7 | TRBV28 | TGTGCCAGCATTTCCCGGCTAGCGCTTTCCTACGAGCAGTACTTC | CASISRLALSYEQYF
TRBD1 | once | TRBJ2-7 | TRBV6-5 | TGTGCCAGCAGCCCGGCCGGGACAGGGGGCTACGAGCAGTACTTC | CASSPAGTGGYEQYF
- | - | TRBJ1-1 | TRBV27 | TGTGCCAGCAGCCAAGCGGGAGGCCTTGAAGCTTTCTTT | CASSQAGGLEAFF
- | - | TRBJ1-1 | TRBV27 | TGTGCCAGCAGTAATCAGGGTTGGAACACTGAAGCTTTCTTT | CASSNQGWNTEAFF
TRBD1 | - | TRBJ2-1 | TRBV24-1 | TGTGCCACCGGGGGGGACAGGGGGGGAAATGAGCAGTTCTTC | CATGGDRGGNEQFF
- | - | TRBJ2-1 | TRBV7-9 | TGTGCCAGCAGCTTAGAGACCCGGCGGAATGAGCAGTTCTTC | CASSLETRRNEQFF
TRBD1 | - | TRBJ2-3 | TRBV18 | TGTGCCAGCTCACAATCACAGGGGGCAGGCGCAGATACGCAGTATTTT | CASSQSQGAGADTQYF
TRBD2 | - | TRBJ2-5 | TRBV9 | TGTGCCAGCAGCGTAGGGTTAGCGGGAGGGGGACAAGAGACCCAGTACTTC | CASSVGLAGGGQETQYF
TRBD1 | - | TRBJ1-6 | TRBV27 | TGTGCCAGCAGTTTAGGGGCAGGGGGCAGGGATTCACCCCTCCACTTT | CASSLGAGGRDSPLHF
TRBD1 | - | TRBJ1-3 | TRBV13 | TGTGCCAGCAGCCCGGACAGGACTCTTTCTGGAAACACCATATATTTT | CASSPDRTLSGNTIYF
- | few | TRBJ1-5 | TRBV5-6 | TGTGCCAGCAGCCTACGAGGGCACTGGGGCAATCAGCCCCAGCATTTT | CASSLRGHWGNQPQHF
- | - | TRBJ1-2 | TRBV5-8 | TGTGCCAGCAGAACCCCAGGGTTGGATAACTATGGCTACACCTTC | CASRTPGLDNYGYTF
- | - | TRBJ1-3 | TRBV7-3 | TGTGCCAGCAGCTTAACGTCCGCCAGCTCTGGAAACACCATATATTTT | CASSLTSASSGNTIYF
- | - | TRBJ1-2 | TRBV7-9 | TGTGCCAGCAGCTTATCTACCAGGGCTTTCGGGTATGGCTACACCTTC | CASSLSTRAFGYGYTF
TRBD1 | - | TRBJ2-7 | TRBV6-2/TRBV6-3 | TGTGCCAGCAGTTCAGGGACAGGTCTCTCCTACGAGCAGTACTTC | CASSSGTGLSYEQYF
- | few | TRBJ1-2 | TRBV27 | TGTGCCAGCAGTTTCGGGCAGGGAGGCTATGGCTACACCTTC | CASSFGQGGYGYTF
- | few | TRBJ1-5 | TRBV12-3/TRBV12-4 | TGTGCCAGCAGTTTAGTCTATCAGCCCCAGCATTTT | CASSLVYQPQHF
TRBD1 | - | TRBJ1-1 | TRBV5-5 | TGTGCCAGCAGCGTGATTCAGGGGGTCGGCACTGAAGCTTTCTTT | CASSVIQGVGTEAFF
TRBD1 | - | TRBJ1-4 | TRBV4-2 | TGTGCCAGCAGCCAAGATAGAGCAGGGGGCGATGAAAAACTGTTTTTT | CASSQDRAGGDEKLFF
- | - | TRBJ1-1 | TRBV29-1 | TGCAGCGTTGGAAGGGGATGGAGCACTGAAGCTTTCTTT | CSVGRGWSTEAFF
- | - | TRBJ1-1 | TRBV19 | TGTGCCAGTAGTATAGCGGGGACATTTGAAGCTTTCTTT | CASSIAGTFEAFF
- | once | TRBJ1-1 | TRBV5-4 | TGTGCCAGCAGCTTGGAACTATTCGCTGAAGCTTTCTTT | CASSLELFAEAFF